This record looks at one T cell receptor beta chain sequence and its context. CDR1 and CDR2 (germline): MGHRA, YSYEKL. The CDR3 totals 16 residues. V shed 5 bases and J 7 bases; nucleotides not matched to a gene: 10. These data belong to a study of technical replicates of blood from several donors. TCRdb's copy holds only in-frame clones and misses some; the assay was immunoSEQ multiplex PCR. The data contain 12,000 or so clones, roughly 79% of them singletons. This TCR came from a human donor in good health. The sample comprised PBMCs. The rearrangement uses TRBV4-1 and TRBJ2-1, with 11 bases that match TRBD2. CDR3 in DNA: TGCGCCAGCAGCACGCAACTAGCGGGAGAGGGTAATGAGCAGTTCTTC. The encoded protein is CASSTQLAGEGNEQFF.